The 15 T cell receptor beta chains given below trace back to one sample, sequenced in a study of T cells in localized non-small cell lung cancer. TCRdb's table, derived via immunoSEQ multiplex PCR, lists solely in-frame clones and lacks some. The data contain approximately 1,900 clones, 20% to 25% of them seen just once; the ten biggest clones take up around 25%. The input for sequencing was lung tumor tissue, taken before any cancer treatment. These receptors came from a woman between 35 and 70 years old with stage I lung adenocarcinoma.

By proportion, this clone is medium-sized. The CDR3 sequence is CASSLGQGANQPQHF. Written as DNA, the CDR3 is TGTGCCAGCAGCTTGGGGCAGGGGGCTAACCAGCCCCAGCATTTT. The chain couples TRBV11-3 to TRBJ1-5; 8 bases map to TRBD1. Germline V lookup: CDR1 SGHNT, CDR2 YENEEA. The CDR3 runs 15 residues. V shed 3 bases, J shed 7 bases, and the junction held 8 bases outside the gene matches.

The chain joins TRBV23-1 to TRBJ2-4, with 8 bases identical to TRBD1. TRBV23-1 is annotated as an ORF whose role is uncertain. V dropped 6 bases and J dropped 2; count of bases not matched to a gene: 18. The CDR3 loop spans 19 amino acids. CDR3 nucleotides: TGCGCCAGCAGCGGAGGGGACAGGATGGATACCTCTACCAAAAACATTCAGTACTTC. This gives the protein CASSGGDRMDTSTKNIQYF.

The CDR3 DNA follows: TGCGCCAGCAGCTTGGGGACCGGGGAACTGGGAAACACCATATATTTT. It yields the protein CASSLGTGELGNTIYF. The chain couples TRBV5-1 to TRBJ1-3; D not resolved. The V gene lost 0 bases and the J gene lost 4 bases, with 14 bases spanning the gap. CDR1 SGHRS and CDR2 YFSETQ come from the germline V gene. The CDR3 sequence is 16 residues long. The variable domain in full, with the rest retrieved from reference TRBV5-1 and TRBJ1-3, is KAGVTQTPRYLIKTRGQQVTLSCSPISGHRSVSWYQQTPGQGLQFLFEYFSETQRNKGNFPGRFSGRQFSNSRSEMNVSTLELGDSALYLCASSLGTGELGNTIYFGEGSWLTVV.

The genes are TRBV28 and TRBJ1-1, with unresolved D. The germline V gene encodes CDR1 MDHEN and CDR2 SYDVKM. V was clipped by 5 bases and J by 6 bases, with 16 bases between them. CDR3 length: 14 residues. CDR3 loop: CASSQDGRKAEAFF. The CDR3 nucleotides are TGTGCCAGCAGTCAAGATGGGAGAAAGGCTGAAGCTTTCTTT.

This chain links TRBV30 with TRBJ1-3; D unclear. The CDR3 extends over 15 amino acids. Germline V gene sequence: CDR1 GTSNPN, CDR2 SVGIG (reference sequence). V lost 2 bases and J 4 bases, leaving 15 bases between the germline ends. The CDR3 loop reads CAWSLDRDTGNTIYF. Here the CDR3 DNA reads TGTGCCTGGAGTCTCGACCGGGATACGGGAAACACCATATATTTT. Supplemented by reference TRBV30 and TRBJ1-3, the full variable domain reads SQTIHQWPATLVQPVGSPLSLECTVEGTSNPNLYWYRQAAGRGLQLLFYSVGIGQISSEVPQNLSASRPQDRQFILSSKKLLLSDSGFYLCAWSLDRDTGNTIYFGEGSWLTVV.

This clone is labeled as large. In the same sample, other DNA sequences code for this CDR3. This rearrangement joins TRBV6-8 to TRBJ2-7, with 9 bases matching TRBD1. J was trimmed by 3 bases and V by 8 bases; bases with no gene match: 8. CDR3 size: 14 residues. CDR1 and CDR2 (germline): MNHGY, SAAAGT. CDR3 DNA: TGTGCCAGCGGCCCCGGGACAGGGATCTACGAGCAGTACTTC. Protein product: CASGPGTGIYEQYF.

The CDR3 coding sequence is TGTGCCACCAGCATGACGGGTTACGCCTACGAGCAGTACTTC. Protein: CATSMTGYAYEQYF. The rearrangement links TRBV15 to TRBJ2-7; D not certain. This CDR3 contains 14 residues. Germline values: CDR1 LNHNV, CDR2 YYDKDF (reference sequence). V dropped 4 bases and J dropped 2 bases, with 12 bases sitting between them.

This clone has more than one count but fewer than ten. This chain connects TRBV11-3 to TRBJ1-2; D is perhaps TRBD1 (6 bases). V was cut by 3 bases and J by 7 bases, with 15 bases left in between. The CDR3 loop spans 14 amino acids. Germline CDR1 is SGHNT and CDR2 is YENEEA. Here the CDR3 reads CASSLDSGVVGYTF. The CDR3 coding sequence is TGTGCCAGCAGCTTGGATTCAGGGGTGGTTGGCTACACCTTC.

The chain employs TRBV11-3 and TRBJ2-1, with D uncertain. Looked up from germline, CDR1 is SGHNT and CDR2 is YENEEA. This CDR3 region has 15 residues. The ends were cut back, 5 bases at V and 2 bases at J, with 13 bases in the middle. CDR3 in DNA: TGTGCCAGCAGCCTACAAAACAGCCCCTACAATGAGCAGTTCTTC. This sequence encodes CASSLQNSPYNEQFF.

The chain combines TRBV9 with TRBJ1-2; D unclear. Germline V lookup: CDR1 SGDLS, CDR2 YYNGEE. CDR3 length: 15 residues. V lost 3 bases, J lost 4 bases, and 16 bases lay in between. Here the CDR3 reads CASSAEGGKGYGYTF. CDR3 bases: TGTGCCAGCAGCGCGGAGGGAGGGAAGGGCTATGGCTACACCTTC.

This clone is medium-sized within its sample. The rearrangement joins TRBV19 to TRBJ1-4; D not resolved. Between the trimmed V and J ends, which lost 2 bases and 8 bases, there was a span of 12 bases. The CDR3 is made up of 14 amino acids. Germline values: CDR1 LNHDA, CDR2 SQIVND (reference sequence). CDR3 in amino acids: CASSIRFISEKLFF. The CDR3 region has the DNA TGTGCCAGTAGTATACGGTTTATCTCAGAAAAACTGTTTTTT.

This sequence joins TRBV9 and TRBJ2-6; D uncertain. This CDR3 spans 13 amino acids. In germline, CDR1 is SGDLS, CDR2 YYNGEE. The germline V and J ends were trimmed by 2 bases and 0 bases, with 0 bases remaining between them. CDR3 sequence: CASSVSGANVLTF. As DNA, the CDR3 is TGTGCCAGCAGCGTCTCTGGGGCCAACGTCCTGACTTTC.

This clone has just a few counts. The chain has TRBV2 and TRBJ2-3; TRBD2 matches 8 bases. The V gene's germline CDR1 is SNHLY and CDR2 FYNNEI. V shed 6 bases, J shed 4 bases, and the junction held 12 bases outside the gene matches. The CDR3 covers 16 residues. As DNA, the CDR3 is TGTGCCAGCAGCCCCAGGGTAGCGGGGTCTGCAGATACGCAGTATTTT. Protein sequence: CASSPRVAGSADTQYF.

This clone came up once. This chain connects TRBV5-1 to TRBJ2-1; TRBD2 might be the D (5 bases). Germline-derived CDR1 and CDR2 are SGHRS and YFSETQ. V lost 7 bases and J 5 bases, leaving 19 bases between the germline ends. The CDR3 is 15 residues long. In DNA form, the CDR3 reads TGCGCCAGCGGGTATGCGGCGGGTGGGAACAATGAGCAGTTCTTC. Its translation: CASGYAAGGNNEQFF.

This clone was detected a few times. CDR3 loop: CASYKGDSSYNEQFF. The CDR3 nucleotides read TGTGCCAGCTACAAGGGTGACAGCTCCTACAATGAGCAGTTCTTC. This chain joins TRBV11-3 and TRBJ2-1, with D tentatively TRBD1 (5 bases). The germline V gene has CDR1 SGHNT and CDR2 YENEEA. V lost 8 bases and J 0 bases, leaving 14 bases between the germline ends. The CDR3 has 15 amino acids.